This TCR beta chain was recovered during a study of blood T cell repertoires in COVID-19. Across the whole study: Both acute and convalescent COVID-19 samples were obtained from the United States, Italy and Spain. Sources were T cells, B-cell-depleted T cells, or PBMCs; the material itself was cDNA or gDNA.

As originally analysed: Amplification of reference gene primers was used by the study to estimate nucleated cell counts. Method: immunoSEQ multiplex PCR; TCRdb's copy keeps in-frame clones and lacks some. D and trimming come from the DNA, and the V and J calls and clone size come from that table. The data hold some 400,000 clones, with about 87% observed a single time. CDR1 and CDR2 (germline): SGHVS, FQNEAQ. V was cut by 7 bases and J by 3 bases, with 16 bases left in between. The CDR3 spans 14 residues. Sequencing was performed on peripheral blood. The chain uses TRBV7-8 and TRBJ2-7, with D tentatively TRBD2 (5 bases). This sequence originates from a human donor in a cohort sampled during active COVID-19. CDR3 bases: TGTGCCAGCACCAACGCGGGCCCCTTCTACGAGCAGTACTTC. Its protein is CASTNAGPFYEQYF.